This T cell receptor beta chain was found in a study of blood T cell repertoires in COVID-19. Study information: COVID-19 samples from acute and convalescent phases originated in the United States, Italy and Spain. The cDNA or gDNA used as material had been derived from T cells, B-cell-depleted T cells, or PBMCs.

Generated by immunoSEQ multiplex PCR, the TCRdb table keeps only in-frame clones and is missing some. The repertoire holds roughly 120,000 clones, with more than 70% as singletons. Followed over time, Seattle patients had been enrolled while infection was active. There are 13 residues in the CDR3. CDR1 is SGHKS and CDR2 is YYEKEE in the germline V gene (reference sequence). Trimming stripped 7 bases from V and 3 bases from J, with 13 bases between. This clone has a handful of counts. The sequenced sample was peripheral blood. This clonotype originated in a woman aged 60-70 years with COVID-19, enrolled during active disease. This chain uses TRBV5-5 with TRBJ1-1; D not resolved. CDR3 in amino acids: CASQFRQDTEAFF. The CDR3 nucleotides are TGTGCCAGCCAATTTAGGCAGGACACTGAAGCTTTCTTT.